The 18 T cell receptor beta chains presented below share a single source sample, sequenced in a study of identifying expanded T cells in peripheral blood. Assay: immunoSEQ multiplex PCR; the TCRdb copy retains only in-frame clones and omits some. The table lists fewer than 85,000 clones, around 89% of them singletons, with around 2.7% in the top ten. The specimen sequenced was blood. These receptors all come from a person aged 18 to 75 in good health.

This rearrangement joins TRBV7-8 to TRBJ2-2; 9 nucleotides match TRBD2. The CDR3 totals 15 residues. Looked up from germline, CDR1 is SGHVS and CDR2 is FQNEAQ. V gave up 5 bases and J gave up 6 bases; unmatched junction bases: 7. Here the CDR3 reads CASSPAGGTAGELFF. As DNA, the CDR3 is TGTGCCAGCAGCCCAGCGGGAGGAACTGCCGGGGAGCTGTTTTTT.

The rearrangement uses TRBV2 and TRBJ2-7, with D unclear. The CDR3 is 12 residues long. The germline gives CDR1 SNHLY, CDR2 FYNNEI. With 5 bases removed from V and 3 bases from J, the gap between germline ends came to 8 bases. DNA for the CDR3: TGTGCCAGCAGTTTTTCAGTCTACGAGCAGTACTTC. Protein: CASSFSVYEQYF.

The rearrangement joins TRBV19 to TRBJ1-2; D unclear. Per germline, CDR1 LNHDA and CDR2 SQIVND (reference sequence). The V gene lost 5 bases and the J gene lost 0 bases, with 13 bases spanning the gap. This CDR3 is 15 amino acids long. DNA of the CDR3: TGTGCCAGTAGTCTCTCCGCGGGCACTAACTATGGCTACACCTTC. Encoded protein: CASSLSAGTNYGYTF. Full variable domain (rest looked up from reference TRBV19 and TRBJ1-2): DGGITQSPKYLFRKEGQNVTLSCEQNLNHDAMYWYRQDPGQGLRLIYYSQIVNDFQKGDIAEGYSVSREKKESFPLTVTSAQKNPTAFYLCASSLSAGTNYGYTFGSGTRLTVV.

The chain is built from TRBV7-3 and TRBJ2-7, with 7 positions matching TRBD1. V lost 8 bases to trimming and J lost 3 bases; unmatched junction nucleotides: 22. There are 18 residues in the CDR3. Germline V gene lookup returns CDR1 SGHTA and CDR2 FQGTGA. The CDR3 spells CASCNRRNTGQRLYEQYF. For the CDR3, the DNA is TGTGCCAGCTGTAACAGACGAAATACGGGACAGCGACTCTACGAGCAGTACTTC.

The chain carries TRBV5-1 and TRBJ1-1, with TRBD1 matching over 7 bases. V was clipped by 4 bases and J by 4 bases; unmatched bases: 4. This CDR3 has 13 amino acids. Germline V gene data show CDR1 as SGHRS and CDR2 as YFSETQ. The CDR3 region is CASSPRQGTEAFF. The CDR3 coding sequence is TGCGCCAGCAGCCCAAGACAGGGCACTGAAGCTTTCTTT. The whole variable domain, filled in from reference TRBV5-1 and TRBJ1-1, reads KAGVTQTPRYLIKTRGQQVTLSCSPISGHRSVSWYQQTPGQGLQFLFEYFSETQRNKGNFPGRFSGRQFSNSRSEMNVSTLELGDSALYLCASSPRQGTEAFFGQGTRLTVV.

The genes are TRBV28 and TRBJ1-5; D may be TRBD1 (6 bases). CDR1 and CDR2 from the germline V gene are MDHEN and SYDVKM. Deletions cut 6 bases from V and 3 bases from J, with 12 bases between. This CDR3 comprises 14 residues. In nucleotides, the CDR3 is TGTGCCAGCAGATCAACAGGGAACAATCAGCCCCAGCATTTT. Its translation is CASRSTGNNQPQHF.

This clone showed up just a few times. J is TRBJ1-2 and V is TRBV7-2; D possibly corresponds to TRBD1 (5 bases). V was shortened by 2 bases and J by 7 bases, with 8 bases between the two germline ends. The germline gives CDR1 SGHTA, CDR2 FQGNSA. The CDR3 extends over 12 amino acids. The CDR3 sequence is CASSLRDRGYTF. CDR3 nucleotides: TGTGCCAGCAGCTTACGGGACCGTGGCTACACCTTC. Supplemented by reference TRBV7-2 and TRBJ1-2, the full variable domain reads GAGVSQSPSNKVTEKGKDVELRCDPISGHTALYWYRQSLGQGLEFLIYFQGNSAPDKSGLPSDRFSAERTGGSVSTLTIQRTQQEDSAVYLCASSLRDRGYTFGSGTRLTVV.

The chain uses TRBV2 and TRBJ2-7, with D tentatively TRBD1 or TRBD2 (5 bases each). The CDR3 consists of 18 residues. V was cut by 8 bases and J by 3 bases, with 29 bases left in between. The germline V gene encodes CDR1 SNHLY and CDR2 FYNNEI. Written as DNA, the CDR3 is TGTGCCAGCTCCCCTGTACGACGCACAGGATCGGGGCACTACGAGCAGTACTTC. This encodes CASSPVRRTGSGHYEQYF.

This chain joins TRBV5-6 and TRBJ2-4; D remains ambiguous. Germline CDR1 SGHDT, CDR2 YYEEEE. The CDR3 is 15 amino acids. Trimming cost V 2 bases and J 0 bases, with 9 bases left between them. CDR3 coding DNA: TGTGCCAGCAGCTTCCTCAGTTCAGCCAAAAACATTCAGTACTTC. Its translation: CASSFLSSAKNIQYF.

In this sample, this clone turned up once. This chain joins TRBV30 and TRBJ1-1, with D maybe TRBD1 (5 bases). Germline lookup yields CDR1 GTSNPN and CDR2 SVGIG (reference sequence). With 5 bases removed from V and 4 bases from J, the gap between germline ends came to 11 bases. This CDR3 is built from 12 residues. The CDR3 DNA sequence: TGTGCCTGGCGCAGGGCGACCACTGAAGCTTTCTTT. It yields the protein CAWRRATTEAFF.

This clone was detected only once. CDR3 protein: CASSTGGSLATQYF. CDR3 bases: TGTGCCTCCTCGACAGGAGGCAGTTTAGCGACGCAGTATTTT. This chain connects TRBV10-3 to TRBJ2-3; D may be TRBD1 (6 bases). The CDR3 runs 14 residues. Trimming took 11 bases from V and 9 from J, leaving 24 bases between them. Germline V CDR1 and CDR2: ENHRY, SYGVKD.

This chain uses TRBV4-2 with TRBJ2-1; 9 nucleotides agree with TRBD2. J gave up 8 bases and V 2 bases, and 7 bases lay outside the gene matches. CDR1 is LGHNA and CDR2 is YNFKEQ in the germline V gene. The CDR3 extends over 15 amino acids. The CDR3 loop reads CASSQLSSGNDEQFF. The CDR3 DNA is TGTGCCAGCAGCCAACTGTCTAGCGGGAATGATGAGCAGTTCTTC.

The V call is TRBV7-2, the J call TRBJ1-1; D is unresolved. This CDR3 is 12 amino acids long. V lost 2 bases and J lost 8, with 9 bases in between. Germline CDR1 reads SGHTA; CDR2 reads FQGNSA. CDR3 sequence: CASSLRRVEAFF. The CDR3 DNA reads as TGTGCCAGCAGCTTAAGGAGGGTCGAAGCTTTCTTT.

The rearrangement joins TRBV6-1 to TRBJ1-1, with a possible D match to TRBD1 (6 bases). Trimming pared 3 bases from V and 4 bases from J, leaving 12 bases between. CDR1 MNHNS and CDR2 SASEGT come from the germline V gene. The CDR3 length is 14 residues. CDR3 sequence: CASSDRGGLTEAFF. For the CDR3, the DNA is TGTGCCAGCAGTGACAGGGGCGGTCTCACTGAAGCTTTCTTT.

This chain uses TRBV27 with TRBJ2-6; D is undetermined. V dropped 3 bases and J dropped 3 bases, with 12 bases sitting between them. CDR1 is MNHEY, CDR2 SMNVEV, per germline (reference sequence). The CDR3 is 16 amino acids. As DNA, the CDR3 is TGTGCCAGCAGTTTGGAAGGGTACGGTGGGGCCAACGTCCTGACTTTC. The encoded protein is CASSLEGYGGANVLTF.

The rearrangement links TRBV6-5 to TRBJ1-5; no clear D. Germline CDR1 MNHEY, CDR2 SVGAGI. Deletions cut 2 bases from V and 3 bases from J, with 8 bases between. The CDR3 is made up of 14 amino acids. In DNA form, the CDR3 reads TGTGCCAGCAGTTACGGGATGTTCAATCAGCCCCAGCATTTT. Translating gives CASSYGMFNQPQHF.

The genes are TRBV7-6 and TRBJ2-1; TRBD2 aligns across 8 bases. There are 17 residues in the CDR3. The V gene's germline CDR1 is SGHVS and CDR2 FNYEAQ. Trimming cost V 0 bases and J 2 bases; bases outside gene matches: 6. CDR3: CASSLAAGTSPYNEQFF. The CDR3, as DNA: TGTGCCAGCAGCTTAGCCGCCGGGACTAGTCCCTACAATGAGCAGTTCTTC.

V is TRBV2 and J is TRBJ1-4, with 7 bases that match TRBD1. After removal of 4 bases from V and 3 bases from J, the junction contained 5 bases not matched to a gene. Germline CDR1 SNHLY, CDR2 FYNNEI. The CDR3 totals 15 residues. CDR3 region: CASSAGGVANEKLFF. CDR3 DNA: TGTGCCAGCAGTGCAGGGGGTGTGGCTAATGAAAAACTGTTTTTT.